The 6 T cell receptor beta chains presented below share a single source sample, sequenced in a study of blood T cell repertoires in COVID-19. Here immunoSEQ multiplex PCR was the method, and the copy in TCRdb shows in-frame clones only, minus some. The sample yields about 200,000 clones, about 80% seen once. Source material: peripheral blood. These receptors originate from a human donor with acute or convalescent COVID-19. The donor label of this sample is uncertain.

For this clone: This sample also contains other DNA sequences that code for the same CDR3. V is TRBV29-1 and J is TRBJ1-1, with D possibly matching TRBD1 (5 bases). Germline assignment: CDR1 SQVTM and CDR2 ANQGSEA. The CDR3 is 11 amino acids. V lost 4 bases and J lost 4, with 7 bases in between. The CDR3 here is CSVGRGTEAFF. CDR3 nucleotide sequence: TGCAGCGTTGGGAGGGGCACTGAAGCTTTCTTT.

The chain joins TRBV10-3 to TRBJ2-3; maybe TRBD1 (5 bases). The ends were cut back, 2 bases at V and 3 bases at J, with 6 bases in the middle. Germline V lookup: CDR1 ENHRY, CDR2 SYGVKD. The CDR3 covers 13 residues. CDR3 DNA sequence: TGTGCCATCAGTGAGCCAGGGACAGATACGCAGTATTTT. This gives the protein CAISEPGTDTQYF.

V gene TRBV19 combines with J gene TRBJ1-5, with D unresolved. Trimming took 9 bases from V and 1 from J, leaving 19 bases between them. The length of the CDR3 is 16 residues. Germline CDR1 and CDR2: LNHDA and SQIVND (reference sequence). The CDR3 DNA reads TGTGCCAGCACAGAACCCGGGGAAAGAAGCAATCAGCCCCAGCATTTT. Amino acids: CASTEPGERSNQPQHF.

Here the CDR3 DNA reads TGCGCCAGCAGGGACAGCTCCTACGAGCAGTACTTC. The encoded protein is CASRDSSYEQYF. The V gene is TRBV10-2, the J gene TRBJ2-7; tentative D call: TRBD1 (6 bases). Germline V gives CDR1 WSHSY, CDR2 SAAADI. The CDR3 is 12 amino acids. V was cut by 6 bases and J by 0 bases, with 6 bases left in between.

This chain joins TRBV7-2 and TRBJ1-2; D may be TRBD1 (5 bases). Trimming took off 3 bases at V and 5 bases at J, with 22 bases between the two ends. Germline CDR1 reads SGHTA; CDR2 reads FQGNSA. This CDR3 is built from 17 residues. CDR3 residues: CASSFRASGGGRYGYTF. CDR3 in DNA: TGTGCCAGCAGCTTCCGGGCCAGTGGGGGGGGACGGTATGGCTACACCTTC. The whole variable domain, filled in from reference TRBV7-2 and TRBJ1-2, reads GAGVSQSPSNKVTEKGKDVELRCDPISGHTALYWYRQSLGQGLEFLIYFQGNSAPDKSGLPSDRFSAERTGGSVSTLTIQRTQQEDSAVYLCASSFRASGGGRYGYTFGSGTRLTVV.

A few counts support this clone. Distinct nucleotide sequences in the sample also encode this CDR3. This rearrangement joins TRBV29-1 to TRBJ1-1; D is unresolved. V was shortened by 4 bases and J by 5 bases, with 11 bases between the two germline ends. Germline assignment: CDR1 SQVTM and CDR2 ANQGSEA. The CDR3 runs 12 residues. DNA for the CDR3: TGCAGCGTTGGACCGGGGAATACTGAAGCTTTCTTT. Translation gives CSVGPGNTEAFF.